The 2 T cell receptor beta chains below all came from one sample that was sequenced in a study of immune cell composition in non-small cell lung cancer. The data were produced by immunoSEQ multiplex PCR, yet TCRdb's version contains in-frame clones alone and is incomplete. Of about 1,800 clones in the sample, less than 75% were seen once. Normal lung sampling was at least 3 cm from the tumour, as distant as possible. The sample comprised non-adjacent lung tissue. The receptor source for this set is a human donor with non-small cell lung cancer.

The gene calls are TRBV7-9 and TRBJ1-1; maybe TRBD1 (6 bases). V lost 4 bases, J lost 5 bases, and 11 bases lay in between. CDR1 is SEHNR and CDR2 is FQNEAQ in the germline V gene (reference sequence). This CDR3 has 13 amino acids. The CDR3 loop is CASSSGGQTEAFF. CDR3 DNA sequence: TGTGCCAGCAGCTCTGGAGGACAGACTGAAGCTTTCTTT. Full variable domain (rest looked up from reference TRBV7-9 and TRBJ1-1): DTGVSQNPRHKITKRGQNVTFRCDPISEHNRLYWYRQTLGQGPEFLTYFQNEAQLEKSRLLSDRFSAERPKGSFSTLEIQRTEQGDSAMYLCASSSGGQTEAFFGQGTRLTVV.

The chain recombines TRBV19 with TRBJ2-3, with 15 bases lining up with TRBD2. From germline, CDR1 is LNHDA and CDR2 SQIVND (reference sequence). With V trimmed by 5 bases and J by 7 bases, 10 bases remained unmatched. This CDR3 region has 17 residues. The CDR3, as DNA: TGTGCCAGTAGTTCACCCGGACTAGCGGGGGGGCTCTATACGCAGTATTTT. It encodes CASSSPGLAGGLYTQYF.